This TCR beta chain was found in a study of OX40 agonist ivuxolimab in advanced cancers. Overall study results and limits: Expansion of clones was among the lowest in partial responders at 0.1-3.0 mg/kg. Circulating CD4+ and CD8+ T cells showed clonal expansion by week 6 at 0.1 to 3.0 mg/kg.

CDR1 SGHNT and CDR2 YYREEE come from the germline V gene (reference sequence). Unmatched junction bases numbered 1, after V lost 0 bases and J lost 3 bases. The CDR3 extends over 16 amino acids. For this clone: As yet, its antigen is unknown.

Prior autoimmune disease or systemic immunosuppression barred patients. Only in-frame clones appear in the TCRdb table, and some are missing; sequencing was by immunoSEQ multiplex PCR. The table shows more than 12,000 clones, with about 80% occurring only once. The sequence derives from an adult with an advanced solid tumor such as melanoma, head and neck, liver or kidney cancer. The source was CD4+ or CD8+ T cells sorted from blood, collected in a trial of the OX40 agonist ivuxolimab. This chain connects TRBV5-4 to TRBJ2-7, with 15 bases lining up with TRBD2. Written as DNA, the CDR3 is TGTGCCAGCAGCTTGGAGGGACTAGCGGGGGGCTACGAGCAGTACTTC. Translation gives CASSLEGLAGGYEQYF.